This T cell receptor beta chain stems from a study of control samples from healthy donors and cancer patients. Per the germline V gene, CDR1 is SGDLS and CDR2 is YYNGEE. The CDR3 is made up of 15 amino acids. The ends were cut back, 0 bases at V and 3 bases at J, with 12 bases in the middle. Measured with immunoSEQ multiplex PCR; TCRdb has only the in-frame clones, and not every one. The sample contains 200,000 or so clones, roughly 94% of which appear only once. The receptor's source is a man between 45 and 60 years old in good health. Sequencing input: blood. The chain carries TRBV9 and TRBJ1-1; D ambiguous. This CDR3 reads CASSVALAADTEAFF. CDR3 nucleotides: TGTGCCAGCAGCGTAGCTCTAGCTGCTGACACTGAAGCTTTCTTT.